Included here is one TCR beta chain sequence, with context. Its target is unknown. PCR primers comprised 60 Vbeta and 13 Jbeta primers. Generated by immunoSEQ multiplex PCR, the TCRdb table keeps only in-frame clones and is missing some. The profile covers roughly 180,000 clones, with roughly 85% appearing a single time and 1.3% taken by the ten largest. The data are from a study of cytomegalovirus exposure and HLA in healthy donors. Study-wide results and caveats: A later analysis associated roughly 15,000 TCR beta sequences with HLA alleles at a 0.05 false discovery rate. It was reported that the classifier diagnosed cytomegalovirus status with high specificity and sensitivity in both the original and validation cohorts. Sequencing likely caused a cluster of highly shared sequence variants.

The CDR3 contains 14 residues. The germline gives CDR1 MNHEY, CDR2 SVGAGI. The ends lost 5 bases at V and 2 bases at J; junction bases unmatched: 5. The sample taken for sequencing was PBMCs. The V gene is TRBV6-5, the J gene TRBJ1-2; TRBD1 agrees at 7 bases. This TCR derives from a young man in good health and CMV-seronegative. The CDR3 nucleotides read TGTGCCAGCAGTGGGGACAGTAACAACTATGGCTACACCTTC. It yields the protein CASSGDSNNYGYTF.